This T cell receptor (beta chain) derives from a study of T cell repertoires in cytomegalovirus infection. Broader study findings: People with CMV and the relevant HLA were identified by cumulative public TCR beta family frequency.

This clonotype turned up a few times. Its antigen is currently unknown. CDR3 length equals 14 residues. CDR1 LNHDA and CDR2 SQIVND come from the germline V gene (reference sequence). The V segment lost 5 bases and the J segment 6 bases; nucleotides outside the gene matches: 4. TCRdb ran MiXCR on the reads and lists one entry per CDR3 protein. The sample records about 600,000 distinct CDR3 sequences, 24% being singletons. The clonotype was recovered from a human donor in good health (CMV status not recorded). Some clones in this sample may be carry-over from other donors' samples. The sequenced material came from CD8+ T cells from PBMCs. The rearrangement links TRBV19 to TRBJ2-1; TRBD2 matches at 10 bases. CDR3 nucleotide sequence: TGTGCCAGTAGTCAACCTAGCGGGGGCAATGAGCAGTTCTTC. Residues: CASSQPSGGNEQFF.